This T cell receptor beta chain was found in a study of CD8 T cells in ankylosing spondylitis. Germline V gives CDR1 LNHDA, CDR2 SQIVND (reference sequence). V was trimmed by 4 bases and J by 3 bases, leaving 9 bases between them. This CDR3 has 14 amino acids. Using its own MiXCR run on the 5' RACE reads, TCRdb lists one record per CDR3 protein. The data show 200,000 to 300,000 distinct CDR3 sequences, less than 10% seen once. This clonotype has at least ten counts. This chain links TRBV19 with TRBJ2-2; D is possibly TRBD1 (6 bases). The receptor was derived from a male donor with ankylosing spondylitis or in good health (not recorded which). Sequenced input: blood, either unsorted or a sorted T cell fraction (not recorded which). In nucleotides, the CDR3 is TGTGCCAGTAGTACCAGGGGCGACACCGGGGAGCTGTTTTTT. Translation gives CASSTRGDTGELFF.